Presented here are 23 T cell receptor beta chains from one specimen sequenced in a study of T cell changes during pregnancy in multiple sclerosis. Profiling relied on immunoSEQ multiplex PCR, and the TCRdb table lists in-frame clones only, not all of them. The top ten hold about 12% of the sample, which has around 34,000 clones, 75% to 95% seen once. Source: CD8+ T cells from peripheral blood mononuclear cells, taken in the first trimester of pregnancy. The receptors originated from a female donor with multiple sclerosis, enrolled in a pregnancy study.

J is TRBJ2-7 and V is TRBV7-6; D is possibly TRBD1 (5 bases). Trimming removed 3 bases at V and 1 base at J, with 7 bases between. The V gene's germline CDR1 is SGHVS and CDR2 FNYEAQ. This CDR3 is built from 13 residues. CDR3 in DNA: TGTGCCAGCAGCTTCCAGGGTTCCTACGAGCAGTACTTC. Translated: CASSFQGSYEQYF. Based on the CDR3 plus reference TRBV7-6 and TRBJ2-7, the full variable domain is GAGVSQSPRYKVTKRGQDVALRCDPISGHVSLYWYRQALGQGPEFLTYFNYEAQQDKSGLPNDRFSAERPEGSISTLTIQRTEQRDSAMYRCASSFQGSYEQYFGPGTRLTVT.

The genes are TRBV13 and TRBJ1-2, with a tentative D call TRBD1 (6 bases). With 10 bases removed from V and 5 bases from J, the gap between germline ends came to 20 bases. The CDR3 is 14 amino acids. Looked up from germline, CDR1 is PRHDT and CDR2 is FYEKMQ (reference sequence). The CDR3 sequence: CATTIGKGGYGYTF. The CDR3 DNA is TGTGCCACCACGATTGGGAAGGGGGGGTATGGCTACACCTTC.

This clone appeared once. V gene TRBV19 combines with J gene TRBJ2-1; 7 bases line up with TRBD2. This CDR3 is 18 amino acids long. J was trimmed by 3 bases and V by 0 bases; bases with no gene match: 11. CDR1 is LNHDA, CDR2 SQIVND, per germline (reference sequence). Written as DNA, the CDR3 is TGTGCCAGTAGTATAGATTCAAACCTAGCGGCAAACTACAATGAGCAGTTCTTC. Protein product: CASSIDSNLAANYNEQFF.

This chain's CDR3 is CSVELLLAGVYNEQFF. In DNA form, the CDR3 reads TGCAGCGTTGAACTTCTACTAGCGGGAGTCTACAATGAGCAGTTCTTC. The chain links TRBV29-1 to TRBJ2-1, with TRBD2 identical over 11 bases. Germline V CDR1 and CDR2: SQVTM, ANQGSEA. CDR3 size: 16 residues. The V segment lost 2 bases and the J segment 3 bases; nucleotides outside the gene matches: 6.

The gene calls are TRBV27 and TRBJ1-5, with a weak D call TRBD1 (5 bases). V was clipped by 2 bases and J by 4 bases, with 12 bases between them. CDR1 is MNHEY and CDR2 is SMNVEV in the germline V gene (reference sequence). This CDR3 contains 15 residues. The CDR3 reads CASSLRGPRNQPQHF. CDR3 DNA sequence: TGTGCCAGCAGTTTAAGGGGTCCCCGAAATCAGCCCCAGCATTTT.

In its sample, this clone was seen once. The V call is TRBV5-6, the J call TRBJ1-4; no definite D call. This CDR3 comprises 15 residues. CDR1 is SGHDT, CDR2 YYEEEE, per germline. The ends were cut back, 3 bases at V and 1 base at J, with 10 bases in the middle. This chain's CDR3 is CASSYGGRTNEKLFF. CDR3 nucleotides: TGTGCCAGCAGCTATGGCGGGAGAACTAATGAAAAACTGTTTTTT.

This clone was seen once. The chain carries TRBV19 and TRBJ2-7, with 13 bases lining up with TRBD2. CDR1 and CDR2 from the germline V gene are LNHDA and SQIVND (reference sequence). The V segment lost 9 bases and the J segment 2 bases; nucleotides outside the gene matches: 10. The CDR3 has 16 amino acids. In DNA form, the CDR3 reads TGTGCCAGCAGGACTAGCGGGAGAAGTCCCCCCTACGAGCAGTACTTC. This codes for CASRTSGRSPPYEQYF.

V gene TRBV2 combines with J gene TRBJ2-4; 8 nucleotides align to TRBD2. The V segment lost 1 base and the J segment 8 bases; nucleotides outside the gene matches: 4. The CDR3 runs to 14 residues. Looked up from germline, CDR1 is SNHLY and CDR2 is FYNNEI. CDR3 in amino acids: CASSEGREAYIQYF. For the CDR3, the DNA is TGTGCCAGCAGTGAAGGGCGGGAGGCTTACATTCAGTACTTC.

V gene TRBV7-8 combines with J gene TRBJ2-7; no clear D gene. This CDR3 is 13 amino acids long. Germline-derived CDR1 and CDR2 are SGHVS and FQNEAQ. V was pared by 1 base and J by 2 bases, with 6 bases between. For the CDR3, the DNA is TGTGCCAGCAGCTTAGAATTAACCTACGAGCAGTACTTC. Translating gives CASSLELTYEQYF.

V is TRBV5-1 and J is TRBJ2-3, with 12 bases lining up with TRBD2. The CDR3 covers 15 residues. Germline trimming cut 6 bases from V and 5 bases from J; bases unmatched to any gene: 7. CDR1 and CDR2 from the germline V gene are SGHRS and YFSETQ. The CDR3 DNA follows: TGCGCCAGCATGCTAGCGGGAGGGCCTATAGATACGCAGTATTTT. It encodes CASMLAGGPIDTQYF.

Ten or more counts support this clone. This rearrangement joins TRBV19 to TRBJ1-1, with 10 bases identical to TRBD1. With V trimmed by 7 bases and J by 0 bases, 8 bases remained unmatched. The CDR3 length is 16 residues. Germline-derived CDR1 and CDR2 are LNHDA and SQIVND (reference sequence). The CDR3 reads CASIPDRGRVNTEAFF. The CDR3 DNA reads TGTGCCAGTATTCCCGACAGGGGGCGCGTGAACACTGAAGCTTTCTTT.

The chain couples TRBV5-5 to TRBJ1-4, with D possibly TRBD1 on 5 matching bases. The CDR3 contains 16 residues. With 0 bases removed from V and 4 bases from J, the gap between germline ends came to 13 bases. Germline loops: CDR1 SGHKS, CDR2 YYEKEE (reference sequence). The CDR3 nucleotides are TGTGCCAGCAGCTTGGAAGGGGTTGTCCGTAATGAAAAACTGTTTTTT. It is translated as CASSLEGVVRNEKLFF.

The V and J genes are TRBV5-1 and TRBJ2-3, with D unresolved. Germline CDR1 SGHRS, CDR2 YFSETQ. The V end lost 2 bases, the J end lost 3 bases, and 7 bases lay between the germline ends. The CDR3 has 13 residues. The CDR3 nucleotides are TGCGCCAGCAGCTTAGAGTTTACAGATACGCAGTATTTT. This translates into CASSLEFTDTQYF.

The chain joins TRBV7-2 to TRBJ2-7; 7 nucleotides agree with TRBD1. The CDR3 has 14 amino acids. The germline V gene encodes CDR1 SGHTA and CDR2 FQGNSA. Germline trimming cut 2 bases from V and 4 bases from J; bases unmatched to any gene: 5. CDR3 bases: TGTGCCAGCAGCTTAAGACAGGGCCGTTACGAGCAGTACTTC. It translates to CASSLRQGRYEQYF.

The chain has TRBV5-6 and TRBJ2-7; 7 nucleotides agree with TRBD1. V was pared by 4 bases and J by 3 bases, with 4 bases of the junction left unmatched. CDR1 is SGHDT, CDR2 YYEEEE, per germline. The CDR3 is made up of 13 amino acids. For the CDR3, the DNA is TGTGCCAGCAGCCCTGGGGACAGCTACGAGCAGTACTTC. It codes for CASSPGDSYEQYF. Complete variable domain (other parts from reference TRBV5-6 and TRBJ2-7): DAGVTQSPTHLIKTRGQQVTLRCSPKSGHDTVSWYQQALGQGPQFIFQYYEEEERQRGNFPDRFSGHQFPNYSSELNVNALLLGDSALYLCASSPGDSYEQYFGPGTRLTVT.

The J gene is TRBJ2-2, the V gene TRBV7-2, with 8 bases matching TRBD2. CDR1 and CDR2 from the germline V gene are SGHTA and FQGNSA. The J segment lost 9 bases and the V segment lost 0 bases, leaving 6 bases of the junction unmatched. CDR3 size: 15 residues. The CDR3 is CASSLAPTSVWELFF. The CDR3, as DNA: TGTGCCAGCAGCTTAGCCCCGACTAGCGTCTGGGAGCTGTTTTTT.

V gene TRBV10-2 combines with J gene TRBJ2-1; 12 bases are shared with TRBD2. The CDR3 is 18 amino acids. CDR1 is WSHSY and CDR2 is SAAADI in the germline V gene. With 7 bases clipped from V and 0 bases from J, the junction kept 10 bases outside the gene matches. The CDR3 DNA follows: TGCGCCAGCATTGCGGGACTAGCGGGTTCGAGCTCCTACAATGAGCAGTTCTTC. Translated, it gives CASIAGLAGSSSYNEQFF.

The DNA for the CDR3 is TGCGCCAGCAGCTTCGAAGGGGGCGAGCAGTACTTC. Translating gives CASSFEGGEQYF. This chain links TRBV5-1 with TRBJ2-7; tentative D call: TRBD1 (6 bases). The CDR3 length is 12 residues. Germline V CDR1 and CDR2: SGHRS, YFSETQ. Trimming shortened V by 2 bases and J by 6 bases, and 9 bases separated the two germline ends.

The chain joins TRBV4-3 to TRBJ2-7; 10 positions agree with TRBD1. The junction had 11 bases not matched to a gene; V was cut back by 2 bases and J by 4 bases. The CDR3 consists of 17 residues. CDR1 and CDR2 (germline): LGHNA, YSLEER. CDR3 nucleotide sequence: TGCGCCAGCAGCCAATCACGGCCGGGGACAGGGGAATACGAGCAGTACTTC. Protein: CASSQSRPGTGEYEQYF.

This chain links TRBV4-1 with TRBJ1-3; D might be TRBD1 (5 bases). Germline values: CDR1 MGHRA, CDR2 YSYEKL. This CDR3 is 15 amino acids long. The ends were cut back, 0 bases at V and 5 bases at J, with 11 bases in the middle. Written as DNA, the CDR3 is TGCGCCAGCAGCCAAGATAAGGGGCGAAGAAACACCATATATTTT. It yields the protein CASSQDKGRRNTIYF.

This rearrangement joins TRBV11-1 to TRBJ2-7, with 9 bases aligning to TRBD1. The germline gives CDR1 SGHAT, CDR2 FQDESV (reference sequence). The CDR3 loop spans 16 amino acids. The V segment lost 3 bases and the J segment 6 bases; nucleotides outside the gene matches: 12. CDR3: CASSFLSGTGFVEQYF. As DNA, the CDR3 is TGTGCCAGCAGCTTCCTTTCCGGGACAGGGTTCGTCGAGCAGTACTTC.

The chain uses TRBV6-5 and TRBJ2-2, with 7 positions matching TRBD1. The CDR3 runs to 15 residues. V trimming: 7 bases; J trimming: 2 bases; junction bases outside the gene matches: 7. From germline, CDR1 is MNHEY and CDR2 SVGAGI. This CDR3 is CASKTGTDNTGELFF. CDR3 sequence (DNA): TGTGCCAGCAAGACAGGGACGGATAACACCGGGGAGCTGTTTTTT.

The chain joins TRBV19 to TRBJ2-1; 7 bases line up with TRBD2. J was trimmed by 6 bases and V by 5 bases; bases with no gene match: 13. The CDR3 covers 16 residues. Germline V gives CDR1 LNHDA, CDR2 SQIVND (reference sequence). CDR3 in DNA: TGTGCCAGTAGTTGGGGGGGAGGGGTCCCCCGCAATGAGCAGTTCTTC. This encodes CASSWGGGVPRNEQFF.